This T cell receptor beta chain was sequenced during a study of post-analysis software for immune sequencing data. Findings of the study overall: Roughly five TRBV segments were more frequent in patients than controls; TRBV5-6, TRBV5-1 and TRBV20-1 belonged to this group.

Libraries were made from TCR beta cDNA, and they carried unique molecular identifiers. Between about 0.85 and 11 million T cells gave rise to roughly 0.5 million cDNA molecules. Each CDR3 protein is one row after TCRdb ran MiXCR on the PCR reads. The data hold about 460,000 distinct CDR3 sequences, with roughly 45% observed a single time. A few counts support this clonotype. As yet, its antigen is unknown. Trimming removed 1 base at V and 2 bases at J, with 17 bases between. CDR1 KGHDR and CDR2 SFDVKD come from the germline V gene. The CDR3 length is 18 residues. The receptor comes from a girl under 18 with multiple sclerosis. The rearrangement uses TRBV24-1 and TRBJ2-1, with a possible D match to TRBD1 (5 bases). The sample was blood. This chain's CDR3 is CATSDFEFDSPTYNEQFF. CDR3 nucleotide sequence: TGTGCCACCAGTGATTTTGAATTTGACAGCCCGACCTACAATGAGCAGTTCTTC.